Presented here are 27 T cell receptor beta chains from one specimen sequenced in a study of T-cell reconstitution after alpha-beta-depleted transplantation in children. The TCRbeta library was prepared with unique molecular identifiers. TCRdb analysed the PCR reads with MiXCR anew, one entry per CDR3 protein. The table lists fewer than 750,000 distinct CDR3 sequences, 23% of them singletons. Here the sequenced sample was PBMCs, mostly from graft donor cells, taken 360 days after TCRalphabeta/CD19-depleted stem cell transplant. These receptor sequences come from a boy under two years old who had a stem cell transplant for acute myeloid leukemia, so the T cells may come from the graft donor.

This chain connects TRBV4-1 to TRBJ1-2; no firm D call. V lost 0 bases and J lost 4, with 12 bases in between. This CDR3 is built from 15 residues. Germline CDR1 MGHRA, CDR2 YSYEKL. The CDR3 sequence: CASSQDTDTPYGYTF. The DNA of the CDR3 is TGCGCCAGCAGCCAAGATACAGATACTCCCTATGGCTACACCTTC.

J is TRBJ2-1 and V is TRBV20-1; D is tentatively TRBD1 or TRBD2 (5 bases each). The CDR3 has 16 amino acids. Trimming removed 1 base from V and 10 bases from J, with 23 bases in between. Looked up from germline, CDR1 is DFQATT and CDR2 is SNEGSKA (reference sequence). In nucleotides, the CDR3 is TGCAGTGCTAGAGCCCCCTCCCGGGGACCCCCCTCGGAGCAGTTCTTC. As protein: CSARAPSRGPPSEQFF.

This clonotype came up a few times. CDR3 in DNA: TGCAGTGCTAACAGGGTCGAAGAGGCTGAAGCTTTCTTT. This codes for CSANRVEEAEAFF. The J gene is TRBJ1-1, the V gene TRBV20-1; weak D call: TRBD1 (6 bases). V was pared by 4 bases and J by 6 bases, with 15 bases between. This CDR3 contains 13 residues. CDR1 DFQATT and CDR2 SNEGSKA come from the germline V gene (reference sequence).

The genes are TRBV12-3 or TRBV12-4 and TRBJ2-3; D may be TRBD2 (5 bases). Trimming removed 3 bases from V and 0 bases from J, with 10 bases in between. This CDR3 is 15 amino acids long. The CDR3 nucleotides are TGTGCCAGCAGTTTGCCCCGGGGTAGCACAGATACGCAGTATTTT. Encoded protein: CASSLPRGSTDTQYF.

This clonotype was picked up a small number of times. This could be a read error, since a much larger clone is one nucleotide away. The chain uses TRBV7-8 and TRBJ2-7; TRBD1 might be the D (5 bases). Trimming pared 3 bases from V and 7 bases from J, leaving 7 bases between. CDR3 size: 11 residues. The germline CDR1 and CDR2 sequences are SGHVS and FQNEAQ. Here the CDR3 reads CASSLGPEQYV. In nucleotides, the CDR3 is TGTGCCAGCAGCTTGGGGCCGGAGCAGTACGTC.

This rearrangement joins TRBV20-1 to TRBJ2-5, with D perhaps TRBD2 (5 bases). Germline V gene data show CDR1 as DFQATT and CDR2 as SNEGSKA (reference sequence). CDR3 length equals 16 residues. V shed 3 bases and J shed 1 base, with 18 bases lying between them. The CDR3 DNA sequence: TGCAGTGCTAGCCCCATTTCGAGGGTGGCCCAAGAGACCCAGTACTTC. This gives the protein CSASPISRVAQETQYF.

This clonotype was seen many times. This chain links TRBV10-3 with TRBJ2-7; D is unclear. This CDR3 region has 15 residues. V was cut by 4 bases and J by 2 bases, with 15 bases left in between. Germline CDR1 reads ENHRY; CDR2 reads SYGVKD. The CDR3 reads CAISGRPSETYEQYF. DNA of the CDR3: TGTGCCATCAGTGGTAGGCCGTCTGAAACCTACGAGCAGTACTTC.

This clonotype has a count of ten or more. The chain recombines TRBV5-5 with TRBJ2-7; no reliable D call. Germline lookup yields CDR1 SGHKS and CDR2 YYEKEE (reference sequence). This CDR3 is 17 amino acids long. V gave up 1 base and J gave up 0 bases, with 17 bases separating them. In DNA, the CDR3 is TGTGCCAGCAGCTTGCTTTCTGGTTGGGCTTCCTCCTACGAGCAGTACTTC. Its translation: CASSLLSGWASSYEQYF.

This clonotype was observed at least ten times. This chain connects TRBV20-1 to TRBJ2-3; 9 bases agree with TRBD2. Germline CDR1 reads DFQATT; CDR2 reads SNEGSKA (reference sequence). CDR3 length equals 15 residues. V gave up 3 bases and J gave up 2 bases; unmatched junction bases: 6. The CDR3, as DNA: TGCAGTGCTAGTGTGGCGGGGGGGGTCACAGATACGCAGTATTTT. This encodes CSASVAGGVTDTQYF.

About this clonotype itself: The junction does not match germline at one end; this may be a read error. This chain uses TRBV27 with TRBJ2-1; weak D call: TRBD2 (5 bases). Germline values: CDR1 MNHEY, CDR2 SMNVEV (reference sequence). The CDR3 consists of 14 residues. CDR3 DNA sequence: TGTGCCAGCAGCCACGGGAACTCCAACAATGAGCAGTTCTTC. It yields the protein CASSHGNSNNEQFF.

The chain uses TRBV14 and TRBJ1-2; D is unclear. Between the trimmed V and J ends, which lost 0 bases and 6 bases, there was a span of 14 bases. Germline V gives CDR1 SGHDN, CDR2 FVKESK. This CDR3 has 15 residues. CDR3 coding DNA: TGTGCCAGCAGCCAAGAATGGGGTCCGGTCGATGGCTACACCTTC. Protein product: CASSQEWGPVDGYTF.

The V gene is TRBV20-1, the J gene TRBJ1-1; D is possibly TRBD1 (5 bases). The CDR3 consists of 12 residues. V dropped 6 bases and J dropped 1 base, with 9 bases sitting between them. Germline loops: CDR1 DFQATT, CDR2 SNEGSKA (reference sequence). The CDR3 region is CSAWGPNTEAFF. The CDR3 nucleotides are TGCAGTGCCTGGGGCCCGAACACTGAAGCTTTCTTT.

The chain is built from TRBV6-5 and TRBJ1-5; D unresolved. The ends were cut back, 1 base at V and 0 bases at J, with 16 bases in the middle. The V gene's germline CDR1 is MNHEY and CDR2 SVGAGI. This CDR3 is 18 amino acids long. The CDR3 DNA is TGTGCCAGCAGTTACTGGGAACCAAAGGGCTATAGCAATCAGCCCCAGCATTTT. This translates into CASSYWEPKGYSNQPQHF.

This clonotype was recorded many times. This sequence joins TRBV5-1 and TRBJ1-2; 8 bases match TRBD1. After removal of 4 bases from V and 7 bases from J, the junction contained 9 bases not matched to a gene. The germline CDR1 and CDR2 sequences are SGHRS and YFSETQ. This CDR3 is built from 14 residues. The CDR3 DNA reads as TGCGCCAGCAGCCCTGGGACAGGACTCCTTGGCTACACCTTC. This gives the protein CASSPGTGLLGYTF.

Only a few counts were recorded for this clonotype. The chain links TRBV24-1 to TRBJ1-2, with D possibly TRBD1 on 6 matching bases. Deletions cut 7 bases from V and 8 bases from J, with 16 bases between. This CDR3 region has 13 residues. Per germline, CDR1 KGHDR and CDR2 SFDVKD. CDR3 in DNA: TGTGCCACCAGCCCCCCGGGGGGGCTCGGCTACACCTTC. It codes for CATSPPGGLGYTF.

The rearrangement links TRBV6-5 to TRBJ2-2; no reliable D call. The CDR3 sequence is 16 residues long. The germline V gene has CDR1 MNHEY and CDR2 SVGAGI. Trimming removed 0 bases from V and 0 bases from J, with 8 bases in between. The DNA of the CDR3 is TGTGCCAGCAGTTACTCGTTCATAACGAACACCGGGGAGCTGTTTTTT. Residues: CASSYSFITNTGELFF.

This clonotype has a handful of counts. V gene TRBV19 combines with J gene TRBJ2-6, with unresolved D. The V gene lost 8 bases and the J gene lost 1 base, with 12 bases spanning the gap. The CDR3 consists of 15 residues. The germline gives CDR1 LNHDA, CDR2 SQIVND (reference sequence). The CDR3 nucleotides read TGTGCCAGTGGAACAGAAAGTTCTGGGGCCAACGTCCTGACTTTC. Amino acid sequence: CASGTESSGANVLTF.

This clonotype has only one observation. The V gene is TRBV7-2, the J gene TRBJ2-1; 15 bases agree with TRBD2. The junction had 8 bases not matched to a gene; V was cut back by 4 bases and J by 7 bases. This CDR3 spans 17 amino acids. CDR1 is SGHTA and CDR2 is FQGNSA in the germline V gene. In nucleotides, the CDR3 is TGTGCCAGCAGCTACCCGGGACTAGCGGGGGGCGGGAATGAGCAGTTCTTC. The encoded protein is CASSYPGLAGGGNEQFF. Looking up the rest from reference TRBV7-2 and TRBJ2-1 gives the full variable domain: GAGVSQSPSNKVTEKGKDVELRCDPISGHTALYWYRQSLGQGLEFLIYFQGNSAPDKSGLPSDRFSAERTGGSVSTLTIQRTQQEDSAVYLCASSYPGLAGGGNEQFFGPGTRLTVL.

The CDR3 here is CASSQEEGSTEAFF. The CDR3 DNA reads TGCGCCAGCAGCCAAGAGGAGGGTTCCACTGAAGCTTTCTTT. This rearrangement joins TRBV4-3 to TRBJ1-1, with no clear D. Trimming stripped 0 bases from V and 4 bases from J, with 9 bases between. Germline V gives CDR1 LGHNA, CDR2 YSLEER. This CDR3 comprises 14 residues.

The sample holds many counts of this clonotype. The rearrangement links TRBV20-1 to TRBJ2-3, with D hard to call. The V end lost 2 bases, the J end lost 2 bases, and 11 bases lay between the germline ends. CDR3 length: 14 residues. In germline, CDR1 is DFQATT, CDR2 SNEGSKA (reference sequence). The CDR3, as DNA: TGCAGTGCTAGATGGCAGGCGTACACAGATACGCAGTATTTT. Translating gives CSARWQAYTDTQYF.

The chain uses TRBV3-1 and TRBJ2-1, with D maybe TRBD1 (6 bases). Germline CDR1 reads LGHDT; CDR2 reads YNNKEL (reference sequence). Trimming removed 2 bases from V and 7 bases from J, with 12 bases in between. This CDR3 is 14 amino acids long. The chain's CDR3 is CASSQITGMNEQFF. The CDR3, as DNA: TGTGCCAGCAGCCAAATCACAGGGATGAATGAGCAGTTCTTC.

This clonotype occurred a few times. The gene calls are TRBV29-1 and TRBJ2-5, with 9 positions matching TRBD1. V shed 6 bases and J 5 bases; nucleotides not matched to a gene: 7. CDR1 and CDR2 from the germline V gene are SQVTM and ANQGSEA. The CDR3 length is 13 residues. The chain's CDR3 is CSVALGQGETQYF. DNA of the CDR3: TGCAGCGTCGCCCTGGGACAGGGTGAGACCCAGTACTTC.

The table lists this clonotype with many counts. The chain links TRBV24-1 to TRBJ2-1, with TRBD2 matching 7 bases. Germline CDR1 KGHDR, CDR2 SFDVKD. The V and J ends lost 2 bases and 4 bases, in that order; junction bases with no gene match: 7. This CDR3 contains 16 residues. In DNA, the CDR3 is TGTGCCACCAGTGATTATGTAGCGGGCCGGTACAATGAGCAGTTCTTC. As protein: CATSDYVAGRYNEQFF.

The chain links TRBV30 to TRBJ2-1; the D is unclear. V was shortened by 0 bases and J by 6 bases, with 3 bases between the two germline ends. The CDR3 consists of 11 residues. From germline, CDR1 is GTSNPN and CDR2 SVGIG (reference sequence). The CDR3 loop reads CAWSVPNEQFF. The CDR3 nucleotides read TGTGCCTGGAGTGTACCCAATGAGCAGTTCTTC.

This chain uses TRBV13 with TRBJ2-1; 8 nucleotides match TRBD2. The CDR3 runs 16 residues. After removal of 2 bases from V and 11 bases from J, the junction contained 14 bases not matched to a gene. CDR1 PRHDT and CDR2 FYEKMQ come from the germline V gene (reference sequence). In DNA form, the CDR3 reads TGTGCCAGCAGCTTATTAGAGCGGGGGCTAGGGATGAAGCAGTTCTTC. It yields the protein CASSLLERGLGMKQFF.

A word on this clonotype: The junction differs from germline at one of its ends, possibly a read error. The chain recombines TRBV5-1 with TRBJ2-1, with D hard to call. The CDR3 is 14 residues long. Germline-derived CDR1 and CDR2 are SGHRS and YFSETQ. Here the CDR3 DNA reads TGCGCCAGCAGCTTGCAATTAAAAGACAATGAGCATTTCTTC. It specifies CASSLQLKDNEHFF.

The V and J genes are TRBV11-2 and TRBJ2-5; D is ambiguous. CDR3 size: 15 residues. In germline, CDR1 is SGHAT, CDR2 FQNNGV. V was cut by 2 bases and J by 2 bases, with 12 bases left in between. As DNA, the CDR3 is TGTGCCAGCAGCTTAATGGCTTACAAGCAAGAGACCCAGTACTTC. Translating gives CASSLMAYKQETQYF. The complete variable domain, with remaining parts taken from reference TRBV11-2 and TRBJ2-5, reads EAGVAQSPRYKIIEKRQSVAFWCNPISGHATLYWYQQILGQGPKLLIQFQNNGVVDDSQLPKDRFSAERLKGVDSTLKIQPAKLEDSAVYLCASSLMAYKQETQYFGPGTRLLVL.